At least ten counts were recorded for the clone carrying this T cell receptor (beta chain). The antigen is not known. Germline assignment: CDR1 SGHAT and CDR2 FQDESV (reference sequence). Trimming pared 4 bases from V and 0 bases from J, leaving 18 bases between. The CDR3 length is 18 residues. The source of the sample is a study of identical twins. The study, taken as a whole, reports: These conclusions were based on statistical analysis (cross-sectional, not following the same donors). Within cord blood, abundant beta clonotypes carried fewer insertions, but memory repertoires showed no such trend. Invariant MAIT and iNKT cells are populations that could partly confound zero-insertion analyses. Models underestimated out-of-frame TCR alpha sharing in monozygotic twins.

TCRdb analysed the 5' RACE reads with MiXCR anew, one entry per CDR3 protein. The sample lists 310,000 or so distinct CDR3 sequences, just under 9.5% occurring once. These data were likewise used in another study, on yellow fever vaccine responses in identical twins.

The chain couples TRBV11-1 to TRBJ2-2; D remains unclear. Sequenced material: CD8+ T cells sorted from blood. The sequence was obtained from a young woman in good health. This CDR3 is CASSSSRRTAANTGELFF. The CDR3 DNA reads as TGTGCCAGCAGCTCATCTAGGCGGACCGCCGCGAACACCGGGGAGCTGTTTTTT.